This is a list of T cell receptor beta chains from one sample in a study of T cell clones after liver transplantation. Assay: immunoSEQ multiplex PCR; the TCRdb copy retains only in-frame clones and omits some. The data contain under 55,000 clones, roughly 90% of them seen just once; the ten biggest clones take up roughly 14%. This material consisted of CD8+ T cells from blood, taken 12 months after liver transplant. Source of these receptors: a human patient who received a liver transplant. Some T cells here may be from the graft donor. Each CDR3 is given with its conserved first and last residue. Each record gives: clone size, D gene, J gene, V gene, CDR3 length, CDR3 protein, CDR3 DNA. D genes are given only for firm matches. Clone size is not always given. Where it is, it says once, few, many or a class for expanded clones.

>-|-|TRBJ2-4|TRBV7-9|13
CASRSSAKNIQYF
TGTGCCAGCCGGAGTTCGGCCAAAAACATTCAGTACTTC
>-|-|TRBJ1-5|TRBV28|17
CASSTNDKTATHQPQHF
TGTGCCAGCAGTACAAACGACAAAACAGCAACCCATCAGCCCCAGCATTTT
>-|TRBD1|TRBJ2-7|TRBV7-9|16
CASSFPGQGMTYEQYF
TGTGCCAGCAGCTTCCCGGGACAGGGGATGACCTACGAGCAGTACTTC
>-|TRBD2|TRBJ2-3|TRBV28|16
CASSPRSGRGIDTQYF
TGTGCCAGCAGTCCAAGAAGCGGGAGAGGGATAGATACGCAGTATTTT
>-|-|TRBJ1-3|TRBV19|14
CASSIGGAGNTIYF
TGTGCCAGTAGTATAGGGGGAGCTGGAAACACCATATATTTT
>-|-|TRBJ2-2|TRBV7-9|14
CASREERNTGELFF
TGTGCCAGCAGGGAAGAGCGGAACACCGGGGAGCTGTTTTTT
>-|-|TRBJ2-1|TRBV2|14
CASLRQESYNEQFF
TGTGCCAGCCTCCGACAGGAGTCCTACAATGAGCAGTTCTTC
>-|TRBD2|TRBJ2-5|TRBV5-1|15
CASSLGSGRGETQYF
TGCGCCAGCAGCTTGGGGAGCGGGAGGGGAGAGACCCAGTACTTC
>-|-|TRBJ2-7|TRBV28|11
CASSFIREQYF
TGTGCCAGCAGTTTTATTCGCGAGCAGTACTTC
>-|TRBD2|TRBJ2-2|TRBV6-1|19
CASSEWGRTSGAPTGELFF
TGTGCCAGCAGTGAATGGGGGCGAACTAGCGGGGCCCCGACCGGGGAGCTGTTTTTT
>once|-|TRBJ1-5|TRBV28|15
CASSPLLGGNQPQHF
TGTGCCAGCAGTCCCCTCCTTGGGGGGAATCAGCCCCAGCATTTT
>-|-|TRBJ1-2|TRBV7-6|14
CASSPLSQNYGYTF
TGTGCCAGCAGCCCCCTCTCACAAAACTATGGCTACACCTTC
>-|-|TRBJ2-2|TRBV30|16
CAWTGFETGNTGELFF
TGTGCCTGGACAGGCTTCGAGACAGGGAACACCGGGGAGCTGTTTTTT
>few|-|TRBJ1-2|TRBV18|15
CASSPDSRVNYGYTF
TGTGCCAGCTCACCGGACAGCCGAGTTAACTATGGCTACACCTTC
>-|-|TRBJ2-6|TRBV7-9|15
CASSLEGSGANVLTF
TGTGCCAGCAGCTTAGAGGGGTCTGGGGCCAACGTCCTGACTTTC
>-|-|TRBJ2-1|TRBV11-2|12
CASSSLGNEQFF
TGTGCCAGCAGCTCTCTCGGCAATGAGCAGTTCTTC
>few|-|TRBJ1-5|TRBV28|16
CASSLYLARGHQPQHF
TGTGCCAGCAGTTTATACCTCGCCAGGGGCCATCAGCCCCAGCATTTT
>few|-|TRBJ2-5|TRBV28|15
CASSLYRHSQETQYF
TGTGCCAGCAGTTTATACAGACATAGCCAAGAGACCCAGTACTTC
>-|-|TRBJ2-1|TRBV6-5|15
CASSYGDTLYNEQFF
TGTGCCAGCAGTTACGGGGACACGCTATACAATGAGCAGTTCTTC
>-|-|TRBJ2-1|TRBV4-2|15
CASSQGLGEVDEQFF
TGTGCCAGCAGCCAAGGACTAGGAGAGGTCGATGAGCAGTTCTTC
>-|TRBD2|TRBJ2-1|TRBV5-1|13
CASTGLAIDEQFF
TGCGCCAGCACAGGACTAGCGATTGATGAGCAGTTCTTC
>-|-|TRBJ2-7|TRBV27|13
CASSLSSNYEQYF
TGTGCCAGCAGTTTATCCTCTAACTACGAGCAGTACTTC
>once|-|TRBJ1-2|TRBV5-6|15
CASSFLPRDTHGYTF
TGTGCCAGCAGCTTCCTCCCCCGGGACACTCATGGCTACACCTTC
>-|-|TRBJ1-1|TRBV10-3|12
CAISESGLSAFF
TGTGCCATCAGTGAGTCGGGGTTATCAGCTTTCTTT
>-|TRBD2|TRBJ2-3|TRBV27|18
CASSLSRLAGERTDTQYF
TGTGCCAGCAGTTTATCCAGACTAGCGGGAGAGAGGACAGATACGCAGTATTTT
>once|-|TRBJ2-7|TRBV28|13
CASSLGEGYEQYF
TGTGCCAGCAGTTTAGGAGAGGGTTACGAGCAGTACTTC
>-|TRBD2|TRBJ2-3|TRBV4-3|15
CASSRWTSGTDTQYF
TGCGCCAGCAGCCGATGGACTAGCGGGACGGATACGCAGTATTTT
>-|-|TRBJ2-7|TRBV7-2|14
CASSLDPGFYEQYF
TGTGCCAGCAGCTTAGATCCAGGGTTCTACGAGCAGTACTTC
>-|TRBD1|TRBJ1-5|TRBV7-8|18
CASSSAGRGRNSNQPQHF
TGTGCCAGCAGCTCGGCAGGTAGGGGGCGGAATAGCAATCAGCCCCAGCATTTT
>-|-|TRBJ2-1|TRBV5-6|14
CASLPRGGYNEQFF
TGTGCCAGCCTTCCCCGGGGTGGCTACAATGAGCAGTTCTTC
>-|TRBD2|TRBJ2-7|TRBV6-5|14
CASSYSGSRDEQYF
TGTGCCAGCAGTTACAGCGGGAGTCGGGACGAGCAGTACTTC
>many|-|TRBJ2-7|TRBV6-5|13
CASSDDVRAEGDF
TGTGCCAGCAGTGACGATGTACGAGCAGAGGGGGACTTC
>-|-|TRBJ2-7|TRBV4-3|15
CASSQTTSAAYEQYF
TGCGCCAGCAGCCAAACAACTAGTGCGGCCTACGAGCAGTACTTC
>-|-|TRBJ1-1|TRBV4-2|19
CASSQDPPGADFLDTEAFF
TGTGCCAGCAGCCAAGACCCCCCGGGGGCTGACTTTTTGGACACTGAAGCTTTCTTT
>-|-|TRBJ2-7|TRBV9|14
CASSVSGGSYEQYF
TGTGCCAGCAGCGTATCCGGGGGCTCCTACGAGCAGTACTTC
>-|-|TRBJ2-1|TRBV9|15
CASSVVGDSYNEQFF
TGTGCCAGCAGCGTAGTCGGGGATTCCTACAATGAGCAGTTCTTC
>-|-|TRBJ1-1|TRBV7-8|12
CASTLGGVEAFF
TGTGCCAGCACCCTAGGTGGGGTTGAGGCTTTCTTT
>-|TRBD2|TRBJ2-3|TRBV6-1|15
CASRGLAASRDTQYF
TGTGCCAGCAGAGGACTAGCGGCCTCCCGAGATACGCAGTATTTT
>-|-|TRBJ1-1|TRBV5-6|13
CASSDDGFTEAFF
TGTGCCAGCAGTGACGACGGGTTCACTGAAGCTTTCTTT
>-|-|TRBJ2-5|TRBV25-1|14
CASSPRPEGETQYF
TGTGCCAGCAGTCCCCGACCGGAGGGGGAGACCCAGTACTTC
>-|-|TRBJ1-1|TRBV27|14
CASSWGHLDTEAFF
TGTGCCAGCAGTTGGGGACATCTAGACACTGAAGCTTTCTTT
>-|TRBD2|TRBJ2-7|TRBV5-4|15
CASSLGAGGPYEQYF
TGTGCCAGCAGCTTGGGGGCGGGAGGACCCTACGAGCAGTACTTC
>once|-|TRBJ2-3|TRBV15|13
CATSTPLSDTQYF
TGTGCCACCAGCACGCCCCTTTCAGATACGCAGTATTTT
>once|-|TRBJ1-4|TRBV4-1|18
CASSLGLGAVQSNEKLFF
TGCGCCAGCAGCCTGGGGCTGGGGGCCGTGCAGTCGAATGAAAAACTGTTTTTT
>few|-|TRBJ1-5|TRBV28|13
CASSRLLPEPQHF
TGTGCCAGCAGCCGACTACTCCCGGAGCCCCAGCATTTT
>-|-|TRBJ1-4|TRBV28|14
CASSPQSPYEKLFF
TGTGCCAGCAGCCCCCAAAGCCCCTATGAAAAACTGTTTTTT
>-|-|TRBJ2-7|TRBV27|13
CASSLLPSYKQYF
TGTGCCAGCAGTTTATTACCCTCCTACAAGCAGTACTTC